A selection of T cell receptor beta chains follows, all from one sample in a study of shared clonotypes between healthy human individuals. TCRdb's copy holds only in-frame clones and misses some; the assay was immunoSEQ multiplex PCR. The sample records hundreds of thousands of clones, around three quarters being singletons. Sequences were obtained from PBMCs. These receptors came from a woman aged 40 to 50 in good health. Some clones in this sample may be carry-over from other donors' samples. Both conserved end residues are trimmed from each CDR3. The order of the fields is clone size, V gene, CDR3 length, CDR3 protein. Part of the rows lack a size; the others show once, few, many or a class for expanded clones.

NA TRBV6-5 9 ASSYRGGYT
NA TRBV7-6 14 ASSLTRALGTETQY
NA TRBV2 11 ASSVGPSYEQY
NA TRBV11-3 12 ASSLGQVYNEQF
NA TRBV11-2 14 ASSLGWTSGEETQY
few TRBV19 9 ASSSGETQY
NA TRBV11-2 12 ASSDTLGDEKLF
NA TRBV5-1 13 ASSRAGDSQETQY
NA TRBV7-2 13 ASSQGGQGGQPQH
few TRBV2 11 ASSYTGSGEQF
NA TRBV11-2 13 ASSFSGRALDTQY
few TRBV7-2 15 ASSSAIGQGDNQPQH
once TRBV9 15 ASSVGPSGSRYNEQF
NA TRBV28 12 ASGGRKGKNIQY
NA TRBV5-6 13 ASSLAGGNTGELF
few TRBV2 13 ASSEQGTSGYEQY
NA TRBV5-1 13 ASSLATGGHKKLF
NA TRBV6-1 13 ASTGLAGSSYEQY
once TRBV5-1 11 ASSLWGSDEQY
NA TRBV19 7 ASGTIPF